This T cell receptor (beta chain) came from a study of shared clonotypes between healthy human individuals. HIV-negative, healthy adults without recent acute infections or vaccinations were the donors. Partitioning of CD4+ cells yielded a CD45RA+ naive subset and a CD45RA-negative memory subset. Findings and limits, study-wide: Sharing across four donors was highest in naive CD4 (around 5%) and lowest in memory CD8 (about 0.4%). The low donor count limited represented genetic and exposure-history diversity.

The data were produced by immunoSEQ multiplex PCR, yet TCRdb's version contains in-frame clones alone and is incomplete. The profile covers roughly 2 million clones, with under 97% appearing a single time and less than 0.15% taken by the ten largest. Concerning this clone itself: Its target is unknown.

Germline-derived CDR1 and CDR2 are SGDLS and YYNGEE. The CDR3 has 18 amino acids. With V trimmed by 4 bases and J by 6 bases, 12 bases remained unmatched. This sequence originates from a man aged 18 to 29 in good health. Material for sequencing was naive CD4+ T cells sorted from blood. The subset is: CD45RA+ positively selected. The chain couples TRBV9 to TRBJ1-6; 11 bases are a match to TRBD1. The CDR3 reads CASSTLSDRGLGNSPLHF. The CDR3, as DNA: TGTGCCAGCAGCACCCTTTCGGACAGGGGGCTTGGTAATTCACCCCTCCACTTT.